The 31 T cell receptor beta chains in this list originate from one sample, sequenced in a study of blood T cell repertoires in COVID-19. Generated by immunoSEQ multiplex PCR, the TCRdb table keeps only in-frame clones and is missing some. This sample yields approximately 130,000 clones, of which around 88% are seen a single time; 15% to 20% belongs to the top ten. Sequenced sample: peripheral blood. The receptors were gathered from a woman between 50 and 59 years old who had recovered from COVID-19.

The chain joins TRBV2 to TRBJ1-2; no reliable D call. V was clipped by 6 bases and J by 6 bases, with 20 bases between them. Germline lookup yields CDR1 SNHLY and CDR2 FYNNEI. The CDR3 is 15 amino acids. This CDR3 reads CASRARTDILNGYTF. The CDR3 nucleotides are TGTGCCAGCAGGGCCCGGACTGATATATTGAATGGCTACACCTTC.

This chain links TRBV3-1 (or the pseudogene TRBV3-2) with TRBJ2-1, with D perhaps matching TRBD1 (6 bases). The V gene's germline CDR1 is LGHDT and CDR2 YNNKEL (reference sequence). V lost 6 bases and J 9 bases, leaving 15 bases between the germline ends. The CDR3 consists of 13 residues. The CDR3 DNA sequence: TGTGCCAGCAGGAAACAGGGAGTACCTGAGCAGTTCTTC. Translation gives CASRKQGVPEQFF.

V and J are TRBV20-1 and TRBJ2-7; D possibly corresponds to TRBD1 (5 bases). V dropped 2 bases and J dropped 6 bases, with 8 bases sitting between them. CDR3 length: 11 residues. The germline CDR1 and CDR2 sequences are DFQATT and SNEGSKA (reference sequence). CDR3 sequence (DNA): TGCAGTGCTAGAAGGGGTAGCGAGCAGTACTTC. Its translation: CSARRGSEQYF.

V and J are TRBV10-1 and TRBJ2-5, with D possibly TRBD1 on 5 matching bases. The CDR3 loop spans 17 amino acids. Looked up from germline, CDR1 is WNHNN and CDR2 is SYGVQD (reference sequence). The V gene lost 2 bases and the J gene lost 2 bases, with 18 bases spanning the gap. This CDR3 is CASSEGAHFGCQETQYF. CDR3 DNA sequence: TGCGCCAGCAGTGAGGGGGCCCACTTTGGGTGTCAAGAGACCCAGTACTTC.

This chain uses TRBV2 with TRBJ2-1, with 7 bases that match TRBD1. With 6 bases clipped from V and 0 bases from J, the junction kept 11 bases outside the gene matches. CDR1 and CDR2 from the germline V gene are SNHLY and FYNNEI. The length of the CDR3 is 17 residues. DNA for the CDR3: TGTGCCAGCAGCACTCGGACAGGATTTAGCTCCTACAATGAGCAGTTCTTC. Its protein is CASSTRTGFSSYNEQFF. The variable domain in full, completed from reference TRBV2 and TRBJ2-1, reads EPEVTQTPSHQVTQMGQEVILRCVPISNHLYFYWYRQILGQKVEFLVSFYNNEISEKSEIFDDQFSVERPDGSNFTLKIRSTKLEDSAMYFCASSTRTGFSSYNEQFFGPGTRLTVL.

In this sample, this clone turned up many times. This sequence joins TRBV19 and TRBJ2-5, with 9 bases aligning to TRBD1. The CDR3 runs 14 residues. CDR1 LNHDA and CDR2 SQIVND come from the germline V gene (reference sequence). V shed 5 bases, J shed 7 bases, and the junction held 8 bases outside the gene matches. This chain's CDR3 is CASSSGTGSRTQYF. The CDR3 DNA follows: TGTGCCAGTAGTTCCGGGACAGGGAGTAGGACCCAGTACTTC.

The chain employs TRBV5-6 and TRBJ2-2; D might be TRBD1 (5 bases). From germline, CDR1 is SGHDT and CDR2 YYEEEE. The CDR3 contains 17 residues. V was pared by 4 bases and J by 2 bases, with 18 bases between. Here the CDR3 DNA reads TGTGCCAGCAGCGCTGTTACCGCGACAGATAACACCGGGGAGCTGTTTTTT. Translating it yields CASSAVTATDNTGELFF. Based on the CDR3 plus reference TRBV5-6 and TRBJ2-2, the full variable domain is DAGVTQSPTHLIKTRGQQVTLRCSPKSGHDTVSWYQQALGQGPQFIFQYYEEEERQRGNFPDRFSGHQFPNYSSELNVNALLLGDSALYLCASSAVTATDNTGELFFGEGSRLTVL.

The chain uses TRBV19 and TRBJ1-1, with D tentatively TRBD1 (5 bases). CDR1 LNHDA and CDR2 SQIVND come from the germline V gene (reference sequence). The CDR3 extends over 14 amino acids. The V end was cut by 5 bases, the J end by 4 bases, with 14 bases between. The CDR3 protein is CASSVSLGGTEAFF. The CDR3 coding sequence is TGTGCCAGTAGTGTAAGCCTCGGGGGCACTGAAGCTTTCTTT.

This chain joins TRBV5-4 and TRBJ1-1, with 9 bases aligning to TRBD1. This CDR3 spans 12 amino acids. Germline V lookup: CDR1 SGHNT, CDR2 YYREEE (reference sequence). Losses at the gene ends were 3 bases for V and 11 bases for J; bases not matched to a gene: 5. In DNA form, the CDR3 reads TGTGCCAGCAGCTCGCGGACAGGGGATGCTTTCTTT. Translation: CASSSRTGDAFF.

The rearrangement links TRBV25-1 to TRBJ2-1; 12 bases map to TRBD1. The germline V gene encodes CDR1 MGHDK and CDR2 SYGVNS. The junction had 6 bases not matched to a gene; V was cut back by 5 bases and J by 10 bases. CDR3 length: 14 amino acids. In DNA form, the CDR3 reads TGTGCCAGCAGTCCGGGACAGGGGGCAAGGGAGCAGTTCTTC. It encodes CASSPGQGAREQFF.

The gene calls are TRBV5-4 and TRBJ2-1, with a possible D match to TRBD1 (6 bases). The germline V gene has CDR1 SGHNT and CDR2 YYREEE (reference sequence). There are 16 residues in the CDR3. The V end was cut by 0 bases, the J end by 1 base, with 11 bases between. The CDR3 reads CASSLEVGASYNEQFF. CDR3 DNA: TGTGCCAGCAGCTTGGAAGTGGGGGCTTCCTACAATGAGCAGTTCTTC.

V is TRBV4-2 and J is TRBJ2-1; TRBD2 matches 11 bases. CDR3 size: 16 residues. V was pared by 0 bases and J by 8 bases, with 6 bases of the junction left unmatched. The V gene's germline CDR1 is LGHNA and CDR2 YNFKEQ. In DNA form, the CDR3 reads TGTGCCAGCAGCCAAGAACTAGCGGGAGCTATTGATGAGCAGTTCTTC. Its protein is CASSQELAGAIDEQFF.

This clone was found once. V is TRBV3-1 (or the pseudogene TRBV3-2) and J is TRBJ1-2, with D unresolved. V shed 6 bases and J shed 4 bases, with 12 bases lying between them. This CDR3 is 13 amino acids long. Germline-derived CDR1 and CDR2 are LGHDT and YNNKEL (reference sequence). The CDR3 here is CASSSEITYGYTF. The DNA for the CDR3 is TGTGCCAGCAGTTCGGAGATCACCTATGGCTACACCTTC.

The chain joins TRBV4-1 to TRBJ2-3, with 10 bases matching TRBD2. Per germline, CDR1 MGHRA and CDR2 YSYEKL. The V segment lost 1 base and the J segment 10 bases; nucleotides outside the gene matches: 2. This CDR3 region has 13 residues. CDR3 DNA: TGCGCCAGCAGCCAAGTAGCGGGAGGTGCGCAGTATTTT. This translates into CASSQVAGGAQYF.

The chain employs TRBV6-1 and TRBJ1-2, with D maybe TRBD1 (6 bases). This CDR3 is built from 14 residues. Germline values: CDR1 MNHNS, CDR2 SASEGT. V gave up 2 bases and J gave up 4 bases, with 11 bases separating them. The chain's CDR3 is CASSERQGSYGYTF. The CDR3 nucleotides read TGTGCCAGCAGTGAAAGGCAGGGGTCCTATGGCTACACCTTC.

This chain uses TRBV5-4 with TRBJ1-2, with 7 bases that match TRBD1. The V gene's germline CDR1 is SGHNT and CDR2 YYREEE (reference sequence). The CDR3 has 17 amino acids. V dropped 2 bases and J dropped 3; count of bases not matched to a gene: 13. This CDR3 is CASSLGTRGGTDYGYTF. Here the CDR3 DNA reads TGTGCCAGCAGCTTAGGTACTCGAGGGGGCACCGACTATGGCTACACCTTC.

CDR3 coding DNA: TGTGCCAGCAGTGTTCGAGGGGGTAATTCACCCCTCCACTTT. This sequence encodes CASSVRGGNSPLHF. J is TRBJ1-6 and V is TRBV6-4, with D maybe TRBD1 (6 bases). Trimming stripped 4 bases from V and 6 bases from J, with 10 bases between. The CDR3 loop spans 14 amino acids. CDR1 is MRHNA and CDR2 is SNTAGT in the germline V gene.

The gene calls are TRBV11-3 and TRBJ2-1; D perhaps matches TRBD2 (7 bases). The CDR3 has 16 amino acids. Trimming shortened V by 0 bases and J by 4 bases, and 13 bases separated the two germline ends. Germline CDR1 reads SGHNT; CDR2 reads YENEEA. The CDR3, as DNA: TGTGCCAGCAGCTTAGATGGGGGAGGGGGGTACAATGAGCAGTTCTTC. It specifies CASSLDGGGGYNEQFF.

This chain joins TRBV7-2 and TRBJ1-2; no firm D call. The V end was cut by 0 bases, the J end by 8 bases, with 13 bases between. CDR1 and CDR2 from the germline V gene are SGHTA and FQGNSA. The CDR3 is made up of 14 amino acids. This chain's CDR3 is CASSLARGFGGYTF. In DNA form, the CDR3 reads TGTGCCAGCAGCTTAGCGCGCGGTTTCGGGGGCTACACCTTC.

V gene TRBV30 combines with J gene TRBJ1-5; TRBD1 aligns across 9 bases. Trimming cost V 1 base and J 6 bases; bases outside gene matches: 1. Germline V CDR1 and CDR2: GTSNPN, SVGIG (reference sequence). This CDR3 region has 13 residues. The CDR3 nucleotides read TGTGCCTGGAGTGGGACAGGGGTTCAGCCCCAGCATTTT. It specifies CAWSGTGVQPQHF.

In this sample, this clone turned up a few times. The chain carries TRBV7-9 and TRBJ1-5, with 7 bases identical to TRBD1. The CDR3 is 15 residues long. The V gene end was trimmed by 5 bases and the J gene end by 4 bases; junction bases not matched to a gene: 8. Germline V gene sequence: CDR1 SEHNR, CDR2 FQNEAQ (reference sequence). The CDR3 sequence is CASSPFTGQNQPQHF. The CDR3 DNA reads as TGTGCCAGCAGCCCCTTCACGGGACAGAATCAGCCCCAGCATTTT.

The chain combines TRBV11-3 with TRBJ2-7; 9 bases are a match to TRBD2. With 1 base clipped from V and 1 base from J, the junction kept 2 bases outside the gene matches. Germline lookup yields CDR1 SGHNT and CDR2 YENEEA. The CDR3 is 15 amino acids. The CDR3 is CASSLGLAGSYEQYF. Written as DNA, the CDR3 is TGTGCCAGCAGCTTAGGGCTAGCGGGGTCCTACGAGCAGTACTTC.

V is TRBV7-2 and J is TRBJ1-1, with TRBD1 as a possible D gene (6 bases). This CDR3 has 13 amino acids. Trimming took off 6 bases at V and 2 bases at J, with 10 bases between the two ends. Germline V gene lookup returns CDR1 SGHTA and CDR2 FQGNSA. The DNA of the CDR3 is TGTGCCAGCAGATCACAGGGAAACACTGAAGCTTTCTTT. Encoded protein: CASRSQGNTEAFF.

V usage is TRBV29-1 and J usage is TRBJ2-1; TRBD2 might be the D (5 bases). Germline CDR1 is SQVTM and CDR2 is ANQGSEA. Trimming left V 4 bases short and J 1 base short, with 5 bases between. This CDR3 has 12 residues. The CDR3: CSVGRSYNEQFF. The CDR3 bases are TGCAGCGTTGGGAGGTCCTACAATGAGCAGTTCTTC.

The count of this clone is one. V usage is TRBV27 and J usage is TRBJ1-5; D is possibly TRBD1 (5 bases). CDR1 is MNHEY, CDR2 SMNVEV, per germline (reference sequence). CDR3 size: 16 residues. Trimming stripped 6 bases from V and 6 bases from J, with 21 bases between. The DNA for the CDR3 is TGTGCCAGCAGCCATGCGGGGCGGGGGGATAGTCAGCCCCAGCATTTT. This encodes CASSHAGRGDSQPQHF.

The gene calls are TRBV7-8 and TRBJ2-1, with TRBD1 matching over 9 bases. The germline CDR1 and CDR2 sequences are SGHVS and FQNEAQ. The CDR3 length is 15 residues. Trimming cost V 5 bases and J 4 bases; bases outside gene matches: 6. DNA of the CDR3: TGTGCCAGCAGCACTCGGGACAGGGTATACAATGAGCAGTTCTTC. Its protein is CASSTRDRVYNEQFF.

The chain combines TRBV29-1 with TRBJ1-5; D may be TRBD1 (6 bases). The V and J ends lost 5 bases and 6 bases respectively, with 17 bases between them. Germline V gene sequence: CDR1 SQVTM, CDR2 ANQGSEA. The CDR3 length is 14 residues. The CDR3 nucleotides are TGCAGCGTTTCCTTTGGGGGGGGCAGTCAGCCCCAGCATTTT. Translating gives CSVSFGGGSQPQHF.

This chain joins TRBV29-1 and TRBJ2-7; TRBD2 matches 8 bases. J was trimmed by 4 bases and V by 8 bases; bases with no gene match: 10. This CDR3 comprises 13 residues. Germline V gene lookup returns CDR1 SQVTM and CDR2 ANQGSEA. The CDR3 loop reads CSPAGGVWYEQYF. CDR3 DNA sequence: TGCAGCCCGGCGGGGGGCGTCTGGTACGAGCAGTACTTC.

This clone was seen once. The rearrangement joins TRBV18 to TRBJ2-7; 7 bases line up with TRBD1. This CDR3 spans 14 amino acids. Germline CDR1 is KGHSH and CDR2 is LQKENI. V was clipped by 3 bases and J by 3 bases; unmatched bases: 5. Here the CDR3 reads CASSPTTGDYEQYF. The DNA for the CDR3 is TGTGCCAGCTCACCGACCACAGGGGACTACGAGCAGTACTTC.

This clone was counted only a few times. The chain uses TRBV7-3 and TRBJ1-6; TRBD1 matches 9 bases. V shed 5 bases, J shed 8 bases, and the junction held 4 bases outside the gene matches. This CDR3 is built from 14 residues. The germline V gene has CDR1 SGHTA and CDR2 FQGTGA. Here the CDR3 reads CASSLGTGYSPLHF. Here the CDR3 DNA reads TGTGCCAGCAGCCTCGGGACAGGGTATTCACCCCTCCACTTT.

This clone was observed once. The gene calls are TRBV6-2 or TRBV6-3 and TRBJ2-1; D not resolved. Per the germline V gene, CDR1 is MNHEY and CDR2 is SVGEGT. Trimming left V 5 bases short and J 5 bases short, with 7 bases between. This CDR3 has 12 amino acids. In DNA form, the CDR3 reads TGTGCCAGCAGTCCCCGCGACAATGAGCAGTTCTTC. Translation: CASSPRDNEQFF.